Listed below are T cell receptor beta chains from one sample, sequenced in a study of PD-1 blockade in mismatch repair-deficient tumors. Assay used: immunoSEQ multiplex PCR; TCRdb lists only in-frame clones, some missing. Here the sample spans tens of thousands of clones, around 73% being singletons. Sequenced material: peripheral blood, taken 2 weeks after starting pembrolizumab. The receptors were sampled from an adult with mismatch repair-deficient cancer. Each CDR3 is given with its conserved first and last residue. The D gene is left open where the match is weak. For some rows the clone size is stated as once, few or many, or as a class when expanded; others skip it.

j_gene: TRBJ2-5; len: 17; v_gene: TRBV7-9; abundance: once; d_gene: TRBD2; CDR3aa: CASSLSMIAGVHETQYF; CDR3nt: TGTGCCAGCAGCTTATCGATGATAGCGGGAGTTCATGAGACCCAGTACTTC
j_gene: TRBJ1-2; len: 13; v_gene: TRBV18; abundance: once; d_gene: .; CDR3aa: CASSPQGMDGYTF; CDR3nt: TGTGCCAGCTCACCTCAGGGGATGGATGGCTACACCTTC
j_gene: TRBJ2-7; len: 15; v_gene: TRBV2; abundance: .; d_gene: TRBD2; CDR3aa: CASSAASGATYEQYF; CDR3nt: TGTGCCAGCAGCGCCGCTAGCGGGGCGACCTACGAGCAGTACTTC
j_gene: TRBJ2-5; len: 13; v_gene: TRBV10-3; abundance: .; d_gene: TRBD2; CDR3aa: CAHSGRAQETQYF; CDR3nt: TGTGCCCATAGCGGGAGGGCCCAAGAGACCCAGTACTTC
j_gene: TRBJ2-5; len: 14; v_gene: TRBV6-1; abundance: .; d_gene: TRBD1; CDR3aa: CASRNQGAGETQYF; CDR3nt: TGTGCCAGCAGAAACCAGGGGGCAGGGGAGACCCAGTACTTC
j_gene: TRBJ1-2; len: 15; v_gene: TRBV11-2; abundance: few; d_gene: .; CDR3aa: CASSPLGGSEYGYTF; CDR3nt: TGTGCCAGCAGCCCACTTGGGGGCTCCGAATATGGCTACACCTTC
j_gene: TRBJ1-3; len: 14; v_gene: TRBV9; abundance: .; d_gene: .; CDR3aa: CASSKGGSGNTIYF; CDR3nt: TGTGCCAGCAGCAAAGGGGGCTCTGGAAACACCATATATTTT
j_gene: TRBJ1-2; len: 14; v_gene: TRBV9; abundance: .; d_gene: .; CDR3aa: CASSGRGSGYGYTF; CDR3nt: TGTGCCAGCAGCGGTAGGGGGTCAGGGTATGGCTACACCTTC
j_gene: TRBJ2-5; len: 13; v_gene: TRBV5-1; abundance: .; d_gene: .; CDR3aa: CASSPRRGETQYF; CDR3nt: TGCGCCAGCAGCCCCCGGAGGGGTGAGACCCAGTACTTC
j_gene: TRBJ2-5; len: 15; v_gene: TRBV2; abundance: once; d_gene: TRBD2; CDR3aa: CASSLAGGRGETQYF; CDR3nt: TGTGCCAGCAGTTTAGCGGGAGGACGGGGAGAGACCCAGTACTTC
j_gene: TRBJ1-3; len: 13; v_gene: TRBV9; abundance: once; d_gene: .; CDR3aa: CASSAYSGNTIYF; CDR3nt: TGTGCCAGCAGCGCATACTCTGGAAACACCATATATTTT
j_gene: TRBJ1-2; len: 13; v_gene: TRBV28; abundance: .; d_gene: .; CDR3aa: CASRSRAHYGYTF; CDR3nt: TGTGCCAGCAGATCACGGGCACACTATGGCTACACCTTC
j_gene: TRBJ1-1; len: 13; v_gene: TRBV2; abundance: .; d_gene: .; CDR3aa: CASTRQGNTEAFF; CDR3nt: TGTGCCAGCACCCGCCAGGGGAACACTGAAGCTTTCTTT
j_gene: TRBJ1-1; len: 11; v_gene: TRBV6-5; abundance: .; d_gene: .; CDR3aa: CASRRETEAFF; CDR3nt: TGTGCCAGCAGGCGGGAAACTGAAGCTTTCTTT
j_gene: TRBJ2-1; len: 14; v_gene: TRBV5-4; abundance: .; d_gene: .; CDR3aa: CASRSDSAGREQFF; CDR3nt: TGTGCCAGCAGATCTGACTCCGCCGGGCGCGAGCAGTTCTTC
j_gene: TRBJ2-7; len: 17; v_gene: TRBV11-2; abundance: .; d_gene: .; CDR3aa: CASSLDLGLQSSYEQYF; CDR3nt: TGTGCCAGCAGCTTAGATCTCGGCTTACAGAGCTCCTACGAGCAGTACTTC
j_gene: TRBJ2-3; len: 17; v_gene: TRBV27; abundance: .; d_gene: TRBD2; CDR3aa: CASSYGLAGSSTDTQYF; CDR3nt: TGTGCCAGCAGTTACGGACTAGCGGGGTCTAGCACAGATACGCAGTATTTT
j_gene: TRBJ2-3; len: 13; v_gene: TRBV25-1; abundance: .; d_gene: .; CDR3aa: CASSERVGDTQYF; CDR3nt: TGTGCCAGCAGTGAACGGGTTGGAGATACGCAGTATTTT
j_gene: TRBJ1-1; len: 14; v_gene: TRBV7-6; abundance: .; d_gene: .; CDR3aa: CASRRLDIDTEAFF; CDR3nt: TGTGCCAGCAGACGACTGGACATAGACACTGAAGCTTTCTTT
j_gene: TRBJ2-5; len: 14; v_gene: TRBV13; abundance: .; d_gene: .; CDR3aa: CASSFFGGGETQYF; CDR3nt: TGTGCCAGCAGCTTTTTTGGGGGAGGTGAGACCCAGTACTTC
j_gene: TRBJ2-1; len: 19; v_gene: TRBV19; abundance: .; d_gene: TRBD2; CDR3aa: CASRAGLAGVLSSYNEQFF; CDR3nt: TGTGCCAGTAGGGCGGGACTAGCGGGAGTGCTGAGCTCCTACAATGAGCAGTTCTTC
j_gene: TRBJ1-1; len: 15; v_gene: TRBV5-5; abundance: .; d_gene: TRBD1; CDR3aa: CASTDRGPVDTEAFF; CDR3nt: TGTGCCAGCACCGACAGGGGGCCCGTCGACACTGAAGCTTTCTTT
j_gene: TRBJ1-4; len: 14; v_gene: TRBV18; abundance: .; d_gene: TRBD1; CDR3aa: CASTAGGTNEKLFF; CDR3nt: TGTGCCAGCACGGCAGGGGGAACCAATGAAAAACTGTTTTTT
j_gene: TRBJ1-1; len: 12; v_gene: TRBV27; abundance: .; d_gene: .; CDR3aa: CASKLGDTEAFF; CDR3nt: TGTGCCAGTAAACTTGGGGACACTGAAGCTTTCTTT
j_gene: TRBJ2-1; len: 15; v_gene: TRBV7-3; abundance: once; d_gene: .; CDR3aa: CASSLTALGYNEQFF; CDR3nt: TGTGCCAGCAGCTTAACCGCATTAGGGTACAATGAGCAGTTCTTC
j_gene: TRBJ2-1; len: 14; v_gene: TRBV7-3; abundance: once; d_gene: .; CDR3aa: CASTWGEGHNEQFF; CDR3nt: TGTGCCAGCACCTGGGGCGAAGGGCACAATGAGCAGTTCTTC
j_gene: TRBJ2-3; len: 16; v_gene: TRBV5-1; abundance: .; d_gene: TRBD2; CDR3aa: CASSLTSGRSPDTQYF; CDR3nt: TGCGCCAGCAGCTTGACTAGCGGGAGATCGCCAGATACGCAGTATTTT
j_gene: TRBJ1-1; len: 14; v_gene: TRBV7-8; abundance: .; d_gene: .; CDR3aa: CASSLGFLNTEAFF; CDR3nt: TGTGCCAGCAGCTTAGGGTTTTTGAACACTGAAGCTTTCTTT
j_gene: TRBJ1-1; len: 15; v_gene: TRBV6-6; abundance: .; d_gene: TRBD1; CDR3aa: CASSYLTGGSSEAFF; CDR3nt: TGTGCCAGCAGTTACTTGACAGGGGGTTCTTCCGAAGCTTTCTTT
j_gene: TRBJ2-5; len: 15; v_gene: TRBV7-2; abundance: .; d_gene: .; CDR3aa: CASSLGGAEQETQYF; CDR3nt: TGTGCCAGCAGCTTAGGTGGAGCGGAGCAAGAGACCCAGTACTTC
j_gene: TRBJ2-1; len: 13; v_gene: TRBV29-1; abundance: .; d_gene: .; CDR3aa: CSVGQILINEQFF; CDR3nt: TGCAGCGTTGGACAGATACTCATTAATGAGCAGTTCTTC
j_gene: TRBJ2-5; len: 17; v_gene: TRBV13; abundance: once; d_gene: .; CDR3aa: CASSLGRGAGLKETQYF; CDR3nt: TGTGCCAGCAGCTTAGGGAGGGGGGCAGGGCTAAAAGAGACCCAGTACTTC
j_gene: TRBJ2-1; len: 15; v_gene: TRBV30; abundance: .; d_gene: TRBD2; CDR3aa: CAWKLLAGGPNEQFF; CDR3nt: TGTGCCTGGAAACTACTAGCGGGAGGGCCCAATGAGCAGTTCTTC
j_gene: TRBJ2-7; len: 15; v_gene: TRBV5-4; abundance: .; d_gene: TRBD2; CDR3aa: CASTKAGLGSYEQYF; CDR3nt: TGTGCCAGCACCAAGGCGGGACTAGGATCCTACGAGCAGTACTTC
j_gene: TRBJ2-1; len: 15; v_gene: TRBV18; abundance: .; d_gene: TRBD2; CDR3aa: CASSPQRLAGGEQFF; CDR3nt: TGTGCCAGCTCACCTCAAAGACTAGCGGGAGGTGAGCAGTTCTTC
j_gene: TRBJ2-1; len: 14; v_gene: TRBV7-9; abundance: .; d_gene: TRBD2; CDR3aa: CATGQPGGNNEQFF; CDR3nt: TGTGCCACTGGTCAACCGGGAGGGAACAATGAGCAGTTCTTC
j_gene: TRBJ2-2; len: 14; v_gene: TRBV5-1; abundance: .; d_gene: .; CDR3aa: CASSLLPHTGELFF; CDR3nt: TGCGCCAGCAGCTTGCTACCCCACACCGGGGAGCTGTTTTTT
j_gene: TRBJ2-7; len: 13; v_gene: TRBV4-3; abundance: .; d_gene: .; CDR3aa: CASSPQGEDEQYF; CDR3nt: TGCGCCAGCAGCCCCCAGGGAGAGGACGAGCAGTACTTC
j_gene: TRBJ1-1; len: 15; v_gene: TRBV4-2; abundance: .; d_gene: TRBD1; CDR3aa: CASSQRQGWRTEAFF; CDR3nt: TGTGCCAGCAGCCAACGACAGGGTTGGAGGACTGAAGCTTTCTTT
j_gene: TRBJ1-4; len: 13; v_gene: TRBV30; abundance: .; d_gene: .; CDR3aa: CAWSGGLNEKLFF; CDR3nt: TGTGCCTGGAGTGGGGGGCTTAATGAAAAACTGTTTTTT
j_gene: TRBJ2-2; len: 14; v_gene: TRBV27; abundance: .; d_gene: .; CDR3aa: CASSPRRGGGELFF; CDR3nt: TGTGCCAGCAGTCCCCGCAGGGGAGGCGGGGAGCTGTTTTTT
j_gene: TRBJ1-3; len: 11; v_gene: TRBV29-1; abundance: .; d_gene: .; CDR3aa: CSVVSGNTIYF; CDR3nt: TGCAGCGTTGTCAGTGGAAACACCATATATTTT
j_gene: TRBJ2-6; len: 14; v_gene: TRBV7-3; abundance: .; d_gene: .; CDR3aa: CASSLDSGANVLTF; CDR3nt: TGTGCCAGCAGCTTGGACTCTGGGGCCAACGTCCTGACTTTC
j_gene: TRBJ2-1; len: 16; v_gene: TRBV9; abundance: .; d_gene: TRBD2; CDR3aa: CASSVGSSGRVNEQFF; CDR3nt: TGTGCCAGCAGCGTAGGGAGTAGCGGGAGGGTAAATGAGCAGTTCTTC
j_gene: TRBJ2-5; len: 11; v_gene: TRBV11-3; abundance: .; d_gene: .; CDR3aa: CASRGQQTQYF; CDR3nt: TGTGCCAGCAGAGGCCAGCAGACCCAGTACTTC
j_gene: TRBJ2-2; len: 15; v_gene: TRBV27; abundance: .; d_gene: .; CDR3aa: CASSFLSTNTGELFF; CDR3nt: TGTGCCAGCAGTTTCCTAAGCACGAACACCGGGGAGCTGTTTTTT
j_gene: TRBJ2-1; len: 14; v_gene: TRBV19; abundance: once; d_gene: .; CDR3aa: CASSIQSSYNEQFF; CDR3nt: TGTGCCAGTAGTATTCAGAGCTCCTACAATGAGCAGTTCTTC
j_gene: TRBJ1-5; len: 14; v_gene: TRBV7-2; abundance: few; d_gene: .; CDR3aa: CASSLGGERSPQHF; CDR3nt: TGTGCCAGCAGCTTAGGGGGGGAACGTTCGCCCCAGCATTTT
j_gene: TRBJ1-4; len: 15; v_gene: TRBV27; abundance: .; d_gene: .; CDR3aa: CASTSRGGRAEKLFF; CDR3nt: TGTGCCAGCACCAGCCGTGGGGGCAGGGCGGAAAAACTGTTTTTT
j_gene: TRBJ1-1; len: 13; v_gene: TRBV30; abundance: .; d_gene: .; CDR3aa: CAWSKTENTEAFF; CDR3nt: TGTGCCTGGAGTAAAACAGAGAACACTGAAGCTTTCTTT
j_gene: TRBJ2-7; len: 15; v_gene: TRBV6-5; abundance: .; d_gene: .; CDR3aa: CASSPSIWSPYEQYF; CDR3nt: TGTGCCAGCAGTCCGTCGATCTGGTCTCCCTACGAGCAGTACTTC
j_gene: TRBJ2-3; len: 14; v_gene: TRBV6-4; abundance: .; d_gene: TRBD1; CDR3aa: CASSEQGVPDTQYF; CDR3nt: TGTGCCAGCAGTGAGCAGGGGGTCCCAGATACGCAGTATTTT
j_gene: TRBJ1-5; len: 14; v_gene: TRBV9; abundance: .; d_gene: .; CDR3aa: CASSGGGANQPQHF; CDR3nt: TGTGCCAGCAGCGGGGGGGGAGCTAATCAGCCCCAGCATTTT
j_gene: TRBJ2-7; len: 15; v_gene: TRBV5-6; abundance: .; d_gene: .; CDR3aa: CASSGGPGGTYEQYF; CDR3nt: TGTGCCAGCAGCGGGGGCCCCGGAGGCACCTACGAGCAGTACTTC
j_gene: TRBJ2-1; len: 14; v_gene: TRBV7-3; abundance: once; d_gene: TRBD2; CDR3aa: CASSLGGRANEQFF; CDR3nt: TGTGCCAGCAGCTTAGGCGGGAGAGCTAATGAGCAGTTCTTC
j_gene: TRBJ1-1; len: 14; v_gene: TRBV5-1; abundance: few; d_gene: .; CDR3aa: CASSSAGKGTEAFF; CDR3nt: TGCGCCAGCAGCTCAGCCGGTAAAGGAACTGAAGCTTTCTTT
j_gene: TRBJ2-1; len: 18; v_gene: TRBV5-6; abundance: .; d_gene: TRBD2; CDR3aa: CASSSSSGTSVSYNEQFF; CDR3nt: TGTGCCAGCAGCTCGAGCTCCGGGACTAGCGTCTCCTACAATGAGCAGTTCTTC